A single sample is the source of the 20 T cell receptor beta chains below, sequenced in a study of cytomegalovirus exposure and HLA in healthy donors. Use of 60 Vbeta and 13 Jbeta primers characterized the PCR. Some clones are missing from TCRdb's copy, which holds only in-frame ones; the method was immunoSEQ multiplex PCR. The sample has approximately 150,000 clones, approximately 80% seen once. Sequenced material: PBMCs. The receptors come from a man aged 18-30 years in good health and CMV-seronegative.

The chain employs TRBV6-6 and TRBJ2-7; possibly TRBD1 for D (5 bases). The ends were cut back, 2 bases at V and 0 bases at J, with 14 bases in the middle. CDR3 length: 16 residues. Germline lookup yields CDR1 MNHNY and CDR2 SVGAGI (reference sequence). The CDR3 sequence: CASSYGQGKSSYEQYF. The CDR3 DNA sequence: TGTGCCAGCAGTTACGGCCAGGGAAAAAGCTCCTACGAGCAGTACTTC.

This clone was observed a handful of times. This chain links TRBV29-1 with TRBJ1-4, with 9 bases identical to TRBD1. After removal of 6 bases from V and 7 bases from J, the junction contained 9 bases not matched to a gene. The CDR3 runs 14 residues. Looked up from germline, CDR1 is SQVTM and CDR2 is ANQGSEA. CDR3 sequence reads: CSVQGQGLGEKLFF. The CDR3 DNA reads as TGCAGCGTCCAAGGACAGGGGTTAGGTGAAAAACTGTTTTTT.

V and J are TRBV27 and TRBJ2-1; 7 positions agree with TRBD1. The CDR3 length is 16 residues. The V gene end was trimmed by 4 bases and the J gene end by 5 bases; junction bases not matched to a gene: 11. Germline V gene lookup returns CDR1 MNHEY and CDR2 SMNVEV (reference sequence). The CDR3: CASSWPTGSRNNEQFF. The CDR3 DNA reads TGTGCCAGCAGTTGGCCGACAGGGTCGAGGAACAATGAGCAGTTCTTC.

The chain employs TRBV6-5 and TRBJ2-7; D is perhaps TRBD2 (5 bases). Germline loops: CDR1 MNHEY, CDR2 SVGAGI. Trimming cost V 4 bases and J 1 base, with 8 bases left between them. CDR3 size: 13 residues. The CDR3 region is CASSSGNSYEQYF. CDR3 nucleotide sequence: TGTGCCAGCAGTTCGGGGAATTCCTACGAGCAGTACTTC.

DNA of the CDR3: TGTGCCAGCAGCTCGACAGGGGCGCTTTATGGCTACACCTTC. Protein product: CASSSTGALYGYTF. This rearrangement joins TRBV6-5 to TRBJ1-2; TRBD1 matches 8 bases. This CDR3 has 14 residues. Germline-derived CDR1 and CDR2 are MNHEY and SVGAGI. With 6 bases clipped from V and 5 bases from J, the junction kept 8 bases outside the gene matches.

This clone was picked up one time. This sequence joins TRBV11-2 and TRBJ2-5, with a possible D match to TRBD1 (7 bases). The germline V gene has CDR1 SGHAT and CDR2 FQNNGV. V lost 6 bases to trimming and J lost 10 bases, with 27 bases between them. The CDR3 length is 16 residues. CDR3 sequence reads: CASSPEGGGTLGGQYF. The CDR3 DNA follows: TGTGCCAGCAGTCCTGAAGGAGGGGGCACCCTTGGGGGCCAGTACTTC.

The chain recombines TRBV5-1 with TRBJ2-7; possibly TRBD1 for D (5 bases). Germline lookup yields CDR1 SGHRS and CDR2 YFSETQ. V lost 2 bases, J lost 3 bases, and 12 bases lay in between. The CDR3 is made up of 14 amino acids. DNA of the CDR3: TGCGCCAGCAGCTTTAGCCCAGGGAACTACGAGCAGTACTTC. Translating gives CASSFSPGNYEQYF.

The chain has TRBV7-2 and TRBJ1-2; 8 bases align to TRBD1. The germline V gene has CDR1 SGHTA and CDR2 FQGNSA. Losses at the gene ends were 2 bases for V and 5 bases for J; bases not matched to a gene: 10. The CDR3 consists of 16 residues. The CDR3 DNA sequence: TGTGCCAGCAGCTTAAATGACGGGTACAGGGGGTATGGCTACACCTTC. Protein: CASSLNDGYRGYGYTF. The full variable domain, rest sourced from reference TRBV7-2 and TRBJ1-2, is GAGVSQSPSNKVTEKGKDVELRCDPISGHTALYWYRQSLGQGLEFLIYFQGNSAPDKSGLPSDRFSAERTGGSVSTLTIQRTQQEDSAVYLCASSLNDGYRGYGYTFGSGTRLTVV.

This clone is a singleton in its sample. The chain has TRBV5-1 and TRBJ2-3, with D tentatively TRBD1 (5 bases). Between the trimmed V and J ends, which lost 4 bases and 0 bases, there was a span of 12 bases. The CDR3 is made up of 15 amino acids. Germline V CDR1 and CDR2: SGHRS, YFSETQ. The CDR3 nucleotides are TGCGCCAGCAGCCCGTGGACATCTAGCACAGATACGCAGTATTTT. Its translation: CASSPWTSSTDTQYF. Based on the CDR3 plus reference TRBV5-1 and TRBJ2-3, the full variable domain is KAGVTQTPRYLIKTRGQQVTLSCSPISGHRSVSWYQQTPGQGLQFLFEYFSETQRNKGNFPGRFSGRQFSNSRSEMNVSTLELGDSALYLCASSPWTSSTDTQYFGPGTRLTVL.

The chain has TRBV7-3 and TRBJ2-5, with a possible D match to TRBD1 (5 bases). The V gene lost 1 base and the J gene lost 5 bases, with 14 bases spanning the gap. The germline CDR1 and CDR2 sequences are SGHTA and FQGTGA. This CDR3 has 15 amino acids. CDR3 in amino acids: CASSLMGRGVETQYF. The CDR3 DNA reads as TGTGCCAGCAGCTTAATGGGAAGGGGCGTCGAGACCCAGTACTTC.

The chain employs TRBV5-1 and TRBJ2-7, with TRBD2 matching 10 bases. Germline values: CDR1 SGHRS, CDR2 YFSETQ. V lost 5 bases, J lost 1 base, and 6 bases stayed unmatched. There are 15 residues in the CDR3. CDR3 in amino acids: CASRTGTSESYEQYF. In DNA form, the CDR3 reads TGCGCCAGCAGGACGGGGACTAGCGAGTCCTACGAGCAGTACTTC.

The chain links TRBV28 to TRBJ2-7, with 8 bases matching TRBD1. The CDR3 has 14 amino acids. The germline CDR1 and CDR2 sequences are MDHEN and SYDVKM. The V and J ends lost 10 bases and 6 bases, in that order; junction bases with no gene match: 14. The CDR3 loop reads CATETGTGVSEQYF. The CDR3 nucleotides read TGTGCCACCGAGACCGGGACAGGAGTTTCCGAGCAGTACTTC.

V gene TRBV14 combines with J gene TRBJ1-5; D perhaps matches TRBD1 (5 bases). With 3 bases removed from V and 3 bases from J, the gap between germline ends came to 9 bases. The CDR3 totals 14 residues. The V gene's germline CDR1 is SGHDN and CDR2 FVKESK. The chain's CDR3 is CASSHRGINQPQHF. The CDR3 DNA reads as TGTGCCAGCAGCCATAGGGGTATCAATCAGCCCCAGCATTTT.

The rearrangement uses TRBV5-1 and TRBJ2-1; the match to TRBD1 covers 9 bases. This CDR3 region has 14 residues. From germline, CDR1 is SGHRS and CDR2 YFSETQ. J gave up 4 bases and V 3 bases, and 2 bases lay outside the gene matches. CDR3: CASSWGTGYNEQFF. DNA for the CDR3: TGCGCCAGCAGCTGGGGGACAGGGTACAATGAGCAGTTCTTC. The full variable domain, in which reference TRBV5-1 and TRBJ2-1 provide the parts outside the CDR3, is KAGVTQTPRYLIKTRGQQVTLSCSPISGHRSVSWYQQTPGQGLQFLFEYFSETQRNKGNFPGRFSGRQFSNSRSEMNVSTLELGDSALYLCASSWGTGYNEQFFGPGTRLTVL.

This rearrangement joins TRBV7-2 to TRBJ1-4, with a weak D call TRBD1 (6 bases). The CDR3 has 15 residues. Germline V gene data show CDR1 as SGHTA and CDR2 as FQGNSA. V lost 6 bases to trimming and J lost 3 bases, with 14 bases between them. The CDR3 loop is CASSRTGSPNEKLFF. CDR3 coding DNA: TGTGCCAGCAGTCGAACAGGGTCTCCTAATGAAAAACTGTTTTTT.

This rearrangement joins TRBV9 to TRBJ2-1; 12 bases are a match to TRBD2. The CDR3 loop spans 15 amino acids. V shed 1 base and J 8 bases; nucleotides not matched to a gene: 4. Germline assignment: CDR1 SGDLS and CDR2 YYNGEE. The CDR3 loop reads CASSVQTSGSDEQFF. For the CDR3, the DNA is TGTGCCAGCAGCGTACAGACTAGCGGGAGTGATGAGCAGTTCTTC.

This sequence joins TRBV2 and TRBJ1-5, with D tentatively TRBD1 (5 bases). This CDR3 region has 14 residues. Per the germline V gene, CDR1 is SNHLY and CDR2 is FYNNEI. Trimming pared 5 bases from V and 7 bases from J, leaving 15 bases between. The CDR3 DNA is TGTGCCAGCAGTCGGGACCAGGGAGGGCAGCCCCAGCATTTT. This encodes CASSRDQGGQPQHF. Together with reference TRBV2 and TRBJ1-5, the CDR3 gives the full variable domain: EPEVTQTPSHQVTQMGQEVILRCVPISNHLYFYWYRQILGQKVEFLVSFYNNEISEKSEIFDDQFSVERPDGSNFTLKIRSTKLEDSAMYFCASSRDQGGQPQHFGDGTRLSIL.

The chain combines TRBV5-6 with TRBJ2-7, with 10 bases aligning to TRBD2. The germline gives CDR1 SGHDT, CDR2 YYEEEE. V was clipped by 3 bases and J by 2 bases; unmatched bases: 14. This CDR3 is built from 18 residues. In DNA, the CDR3 is TGTGCCAGCAGCTCTTCGACTAGCGGGCCTCCGGTAGCCTACGAGCAGTACTTC. Its translation is CASSSSTSGPPVAYEQYF.

V usage is TRBV5-1 and J usage is TRBJ2-1, with no clear D. The CDR3 totals 14 residues. V lost 3 bases and J 7 bases, leaving 14 bases between the germline ends. Germline-derived CDR1 and CDR2 are SGHRS and YFSETQ. The DNA for the CDR3 is TGCGCCAGCAGCTCGATCTACCGAACGAATGAGCAGTTCTTC. It yields the protein CASSSIYRTNEQFF. Based on the CDR3 plus reference TRBV5-1 and TRBJ2-1, the full variable domain is KAGVTQTPRYLIKTRGQQVTLSCSPISGHRSVSWYQQTPGQGLQFLFEYFSETQRNKGNFPGRFSGRQFSNSRSEMNVSTLELGDSALYLCASSSIYRTNEQFFGPGTRLTVL.

The chain's CDR3 is CASTPDSNYGYTF. As DNA, the CDR3 is TGTGCCAGCACCCCGGACAGTAACTATGGCTACACCTTC. V and J are TRBV28 and TRBJ1-2, with a possible D match to TRBD1 (6 bases). CDR1 MDHEN and CDR2 SYDVKM come from the germline V gene. The CDR3 has 13 amino acids. V lost 7 bases, J lost 1 base, and 10 bases lay in between.